One sample yielded the 24 T cell receptor beta chains listed below, sequenced in a study of breast tumors, draining lymph nodes, adjacent tissues. TCRdb reprocessed the multiplex PCR reads via MiXCR and lists one record per CDR3 protein. The profile shows fewer than 200,000 distinct CDR3 sequences, around 35% of them singletons. Samples came from axillary lymph nodes draining the breast cancer. The sequencing input was axillary lymph node tissue. The receptors come from a female donor with breast cancer. Some clones in this sample may be carry-over from other donors' samples.

The sample holds many counts of this clonotype. This may be a read error, as it is one base from a much larger clone. The rearrangement uses TRBV7-2 and TRBJ2-5; 8 nucleotides line up with TRBD2. There are 15 residues in the CDR3. Germline CDR1 reads SGHTA; CDR2 reads FQGNSA. DNA of the CDR3: TGTGCCAGCAGGGAGACGGGAGGGCCATGGGAGACCCAGCACTTC. This codes for CASRETGGPWETQHF.

This clonotype was detected ten times or more. In DNA, the CDR3 is TGTGCCAGCAGCTTGGGACCTTGCTATGGCTACACCTTC. It specifies CASSLGPCYGYTF. This chain links TRBV5-7 with TRBJ1-2; D remains ambiguous. TRBV5-7 is noted as an ORF with a role that remains uncertain. V dropped 0 bases and J dropped 4 bases, with 7 bases sitting between them. This CDR3 has 13 residues.

At least ten counts were recorded for this clonotype. The V call is TRBV27, the J call TRBJ2-5; D perhaps matches TRBD1 (6 bases). V lost 3 bases and J lost 5, with 10 bases in between. Germline V lookup: CDR1 MNHEY, CDR2 SMNVEV (reference sequence). The CDR3 is 13 residues long. The CDR3 is CASSFQGQETQYF. CDR3 coding DNA: TGTGCCAGCAGTTTTCAGGGGCAGGAGACCCAGTACTTC.

In the case of this clonotype: One base away lies a much larger clone, so this may be a sequencing read error. As DNA, the CDR3 is TGCAGTGCTAGAGATCCAAGACAAACCTACGAGCAGTACTTC. Encoded protein: CSARDPRQTYEQYF. This chain joins TRBV20-1 and TRBJ2-7, with D unclear. There are 14 residues in the CDR3. Per germline, CDR1 DFQATT and CDR2 SNEGSKA (reference sequence). The V end was cut by 0 bases, the J end by 2 bases, with 11 bases between.

As regards this clonotype: This may be a read error: a much more frequent sequence differs by one nucleotide. The rearrangement links TRBV6-1 to TRBJ2-7, with D maybe TRBD1 (5 bases). The CDR3 sequence is 14 residues long. Germline V gene data show CDR1 as MNHNS and CDR2 as SASEGT. In DNA form, the CDR3 reads TGTGCCAGCAGTCAAGCCGGACATCCCTACGAGCAGTACTTC. The encoded protein is CASSQAGHPYEQYF.

This clonotype showed up many times. A single base separates this from a much larger clone, so it may be a read error. V is TRBV20-1 and J is TRBJ2-5; 11 nucleotides agree with TRBD2. Germline trimming cut 6 bases from V and 7 bases from J; bases unmatched to any gene: 13. Germline values: CDR1 DFQATT, CDR2 SNEGSKA (reference sequence). The length of the CDR3 is 15 residues. The chain's CDR3 is CSAHGTSGPSVTQYF. The DNA for the CDR3 is TGCAGTGCCCACGGGACTAGCGGACCTTCCGTGACCCAGTACTTC.

V and J are TRBV13 and TRBJ2-7; 15 bases match TRBD2. The germline V gene encodes CDR1 PRHDT and CDR2 FYEKMQ (reference sequence). V dropped 5 bases and J dropped 3; count of bases not matched to a gene: 14. The CDR3 is 19 residues long. CDR3 in DNA: TGTGCCAGCAGCGAAGAGGGGGTTGGGACTAGCGGGAGGTTCTACGAGCAGTACTTC. Translated: CASSEEGVGTSGRFYEQYF.

This clonotype was found many times. V gene TRBV4-3 combines with J gene TRBJ2-3, with D unresolved. V gave up 0 bases and J gave up 4 bases, with 2 bases separating them. The CDR3 has 12 amino acids. CDR1 is LGHNA, CDR2 YSLEER, per germline. The CDR3 sequence is CASSQEADTQYF. In nucleotides, the CDR3 is TGCGCCAGCAGCCAAGAAGCAGATACGCAGTATTTT.

This clonotype was counted at least ten times. The chain links TRBV5-1 to TRBJ1-4; D might be TRBD1 (6 bases). Per germline, CDR1 SGHRS and CDR2 YFSETQ. The CDR3 loop spans 14 amino acids. The V gene lost 2 bases and the J gene lost 5 bases, with 10 bases spanning the gap. The CDR3 sequence: CASSFSGANEKLFF. The CDR3, as DNA: TGCGCCAGCAGCTTTTCAGGGGCGAATGAAAAACTGTTTTTT.

Of note for this clonotype: Given a much more abundant clone one base away, this may be a read error. CDR3 amino acids: CASSQNPGEAQYF. As DNA, the CDR3 is TGTGCCAGCTCCCAAAACCCCGGGGAGGCCCAGTACTTC. This sequence joins TRBV18 and TRBJ2-5; the D gene is possibly TRBD2 (6 bases). V was cut by 6 bases and J by 9 bases, with 17 bases left in between. The CDR3 runs to 13 residues. Germline CDR1 and CDR2: KGHSH and LQKENI.

This clonotype has at least ten counts. This sequence joins TRBV20-1 and TRBJ2-7; D gene uncertain. Germline CDR1 DFQATT, CDR2 SNEGSKA (reference sequence). The CDR3 covers 13 residues. V dropped 5 bases and J dropped 9 bases, with 20 bases sitting between them. CDR3 amino acids: CSASPRVGAGQYF. The CDR3 region has the DNA TGCAGTGCTTCTCCTAGGGTCGGAGCTGGGCAGTACTTC.

This clonotype was seen more than once but under ten times. This clone may be a read error of a much larger clone one base away. The V gene is TRBV5-5, the J gene TRBJ2-1; no clear D. From germline, CDR1 is SGHKS and CDR2 YYEKEE (reference sequence). The V end was cut by 0 bases, the J end by 6 bases, with 13 bases between. The CDR3 consists of 15 residues. The CDR3 coding sequence is TGTGCCAGCAGCTTGGACTATTCCGTTCTCAATGAGCAGTTCTTC. Its translation: CASSLDYSVLNEQFF.

This clonotype was counted between two and nine times. A read error may be the cause here, since a much bigger clone is one base away. The V call is TRBV14, the J call TRBJ2-7; D remains ambiguous. The germline CDR1 and CDR2 sequences are SGHDN and FVKESK. There are 13 residues in the CDR3. The CDR3 bases are TGTGCCAGCAGCCCAAGGAGATTATACGAGCAGTGCTTC. Translation: CASSPRRLYEQCF.

With respect to this clonotype: A much larger clone lies one base from this, so it may be a read error. The V and J genes are TRBV28 and TRBJ2-7; 7 positions match TRBD2. Germline CDR1 reads MDHEN; CDR2 reads SYDVKM. The CDR3 is made up of 14 amino acids. CDR3 bases: TGTGCCAGCAGCCCGGTAGGGACTACCTACGGGCAGTACTTC. This encodes CASSPVGTTYGQYF.

This clonotype was recorded many times. This chain uses TRBV5-1 with TRBJ1-3, with TRBD1 identical over 8 bases. The CDR3 runs to 15 residues. Germline V gene lookup returns CDR1 SGHRS and CDR2 YFSETQ. Germline trimming cut 4 bases from V and 1 base from J; bases unmatched to any gene: 4. Here the CDR3 reads CASSLRTGSGNTIYF. The CDR3 DNA is TGCGCCAGCAGCCTTCGGACAGGGTCTGGAAACACCATATATTTT.

In this sample, this clonotype turned up many times. The chain employs TRBV20-1 and TRBJ2-7; no clear D. The length of the CDR3 is 15 residues. Looked up from germline, CDR1 is DFQATT and CDR2 is SNEGSKA (reference sequence). Trimming left V 1 base short and J 2 bases short, with 15 bases between. CDR3 DNA: TGCAGTGCTAGAGGGGAAAGGGCAGTCACCTACGAGCAGTACTTC. Encoded protein: CSARGERAVTYEQYF.

This clonotype was recorded a few times. The J gene is TRBJ2-3, the V gene TRBV27; TRBD1 matches at 8 bases. Looked up from germline, CDR1 is MNHEY and CDR2 is SMNVEV (reference sequence). J lost 5 bases, V lost 7 bases, and 11 bases had no gene match. The CDR3 is made up of 15 amino acids. The CDR3 protein is CASTGAGGYKDTQYF. The CDR3 bases are TGTGCCAGCACTGGGGCAGGGGGCTATAAAGATACGCAGTATTTT.

The rearrangement uses TRBV20-1 and TRBJ1-2; TRBD1 aligns across 9 bases. The V segment lost 6 bases and the J segment 8 bases; nucleotides outside the gene matches: 7. The CDR3 covers 12 residues. CDR1 and CDR2 from the germline V gene are DFQATT and SNEGSKA (reference sequence). In DNA form, the CDR3 reads TGCAGTGCCGAACAGGGGGCGCGGGGCTACACCTTC. As protein: CSAEQGARGYTF.

This clonotype came up many times. The chain joins TRBV19 to TRBJ1-5, with 9 positions matching TRBD1. The CDR3 contains 15 residues. Trimming cost V 8 bases and J 1 base; bases outside gene matches: 6. Germline lookup yields CDR1 LNHDA and CDR2 SQIVND (reference sequence). The CDR3 protein is CASYTGGASNQPQHF. As DNA, the CDR3 is TGTGCCAGTTATACAGGGGGCGCGAGCAATCAGCCCCAGCATTTT.

This rearrangement joins TRBV24-1 to TRBJ2-5, with a weak D call TRBD2 (6 bases). This CDR3 is 13 amino acids long. Germline V lookup: CDR1 KGHDR, CDR2 SFDVKD. The CDR3 nucleotides are TGTGCTAGAGATGAGCGGACTACCGGGACCCAGTACTTC. Its translation: CARDERTTGTQYF.

Concerning this clonotype itself: One end of the junction is discordant with germline, which a read error may explain. The chain combines TRBV3-1 with TRBJ2-2; D is ambiguous. The V gene's germline CDR1 is LGHDT and CDR2 YNNKEL (reference sequence). The CDR3 runs to 11 residues. The CDR3 DNA follows: TGTGCCGGCAGCCAAGAATCGGACCTGTTTTTT. The encoded protein is CAGSQESDLFF.

This chain links TRBV20-1 with TRBJ1-6; perhaps TRBD1 as D (5 bases). The CDR3 spans 15 residues. The V gene lost 5 bases and the J gene lost 7 bases, with 18 bases spanning the gap. Germline V gene data show CDR1 as DFQATT and CDR2 as SNEGSKA (reference sequence). Here the CDR3 DNA reads TGCAGTGCTGGCCGCCGGGGCAGTCGCAATTCACCCCTCCACTTT. Translation: CSAGRRGSRNSPLHF.

The chain employs TRBV5-1 and TRBJ2-2; tentatively, D is TRBD1 or TRBD2 (6 bases each). This CDR3 is built from 19 residues. The V end lost 0 bases, the J end lost 7 bases, and 25 bases lay between the germline ends. CDR1 is SGHRS and CDR2 is YFSETQ in the germline V gene. The CDR3 loop reads CASSLVPGASSAEGGELFF. The CDR3 DNA sequence: TGCGCCAGCAGCTTGGTACCGGGGGCCTCCAGCGCAGAGGGCGGGGAGCTGTTTTTT.

This clonotype was recorded at least ten times. The chain combines TRBV20-1 with TRBJ1-4; tentative D call: TRBD1 (6 bases). The V end lost 0 bases, the J end lost 8 bases, and 16 bases lay between the germline ends. The length of the CDR3 is 15 residues. Germline V CDR1 and CDR2: DFQATT, SNEGSKA (reference sequence). DNA of the CDR3: TGCAGTGCTAGAGATCTGCGCCAGGGGAGCGAAAAACTGTTTTTT. It codes for CSARDLRQGSEKLFF.